A selection of T cell receptor beta chains follows, all from one sample in a study of T cell responses to AZD1222 COVID-19 vaccine. Profiling relied on immunoSEQ multiplex PCR, and the TCRdb table lists in-frame clones only, not all of them. Here the sample spans fewer than 140,000 clones, roughly 90% being singletons. This sample comprised peripheral blood, obtained on day 0 of AZD1222 vaccination. Every receptor here comes from an adult in good health. Each CDR3 is given with its conserved first and last residue. The order of the fields is J gene, clone size, D gene, V gene, CDR3 protein, CDR3 DNA. D genes are given only for firm matches. Clone size appears in some rows only: once, few, many, or a class for an expanded clone.

TRBJ1-1,.,.,TRBV7-9,CASSLTPSDEAFF,TGTGCCAGCAGCTTAACGCCATCTGATGAAGCTTTCTTT
TRBJ1-6,.,.,TRBV3-1/TRBV3-2,CASSPDKSSYNSPLHF,TGTGCCAGCAGTCCGGACAAGAGCTCCTATAATTCACCCCTCCACTTT
TRBJ1-2,once,.,TRBV29-1,CSVGGQDYGYTF,TGCAGCGTTGGGGGCCAGGACTATGGCTACACCTTC
TRBJ2-7,.,.,TRBV27,CASKIWGAGYEQYF,TGTGCCAGCAAAATTTGGGGCGCGGGGTACGAGCAGTACTTC
TRBJ1-1,once,.,TRBV19,CASSQREGNTEAFF,TGTGCCAGTAGTCAGCGAGAGGGGAACACTGAAGCTTTCTTT
TRBJ2-3,.,TRBD1,TRBV30,CAWSVGDRPFTDTQYF,TGTGCCTGGAGTGTAGGGGACAGACCTTTCACAGATACGCAGTATTTT
TRBJ1-3,once,.,TRBV15,CATSRDGQNTGNTIYF,TGTGCCACCAGCAGAGACGGACAGAATACTGGAAACACCATATATTTT
TRBJ1-5,.,.,TRBV27,CASSLSSNSLGNQPQHF,TGTGCCAGCAGTTTAAGCAGCAATTCTCTCGGCAATCAGCCCCAGCATTTT
TRBJ2-5,.,.,TRBV6-5,CASSYSYQETQYF,TGTGCCAGCAGTTACTCTTACCAAGAGACCCAGTACTTC
TRBJ1-3,.,.,TRBV5-6,CASSPRRGISGNTIYF,TGTGCCAGCAGCCCACGGCGGGGGATATCTGGAAACACCATATATTTT
TRBJ2-7,.,TRBD1,TRBV18,CASSPQGQGKNEQYF,TGTGCCAGCTCACCTCAAGGACAGGGAAAGAACGAGCAGTACTTC